This TCR beta chain was sequenced for a study of blood T cell repertoires in COVID-19. Across the whole study: Acute and convalescent COVID-19 samples came from the United States, Italy and Spain. Nucleic acid was either cDNA or gDNA, and it came from T cells, B-cell-depleted T cells, or PBMCs.

Original processing notes: Researchers report that nucleated cell counts were estimated from reference gene primer amplification. This table comes from immunoSEQ multiplex PCR, and its TCRdb copy is limited to in-frame clones, with some not included. V and J calls and clone size come straight from that table; D and trimming were deduced from the DNA. The sample shows around 250,000 clones, about four fifths of them seen only once. V was pared by 5 bases and J by 5 bases, with 5 bases of the junction left unmatched. The germline V gene encodes CDR1 KGHDR and CDR2 SFDVKD. The CDR3 loop spans 15 amino acids.

Sequenced material: peripheral blood. This chain connects TRBV24-1 to TRBJ1-4; 9 bases line up with TRBD1. The receptor was isolated from a man older than 75 with acute or convalescent COVID-19. For the CDR3, the DNA is TGTGCCACCAGTGCGGGGGGGACAGGGAATGAAAAACTGTTTTTT. It specifies CATSAGGTGNEKLFF.